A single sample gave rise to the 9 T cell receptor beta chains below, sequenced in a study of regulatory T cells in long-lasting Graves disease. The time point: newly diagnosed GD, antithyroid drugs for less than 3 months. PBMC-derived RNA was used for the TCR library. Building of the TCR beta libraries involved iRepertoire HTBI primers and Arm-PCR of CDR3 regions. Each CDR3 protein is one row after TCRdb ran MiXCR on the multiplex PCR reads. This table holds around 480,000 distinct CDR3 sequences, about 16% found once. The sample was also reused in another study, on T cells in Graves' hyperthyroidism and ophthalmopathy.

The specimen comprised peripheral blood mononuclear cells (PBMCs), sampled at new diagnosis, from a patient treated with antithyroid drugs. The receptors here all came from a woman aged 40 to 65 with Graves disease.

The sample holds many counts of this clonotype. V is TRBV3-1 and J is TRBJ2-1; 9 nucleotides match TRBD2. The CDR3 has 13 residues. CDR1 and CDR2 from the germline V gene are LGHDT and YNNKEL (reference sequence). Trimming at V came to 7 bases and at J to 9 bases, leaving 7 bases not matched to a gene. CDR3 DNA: TGTGCCAGCAAAAAGGCGGGGGGGGTTGAGCAGTTCTTC. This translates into CASKKAGGVEQFF.

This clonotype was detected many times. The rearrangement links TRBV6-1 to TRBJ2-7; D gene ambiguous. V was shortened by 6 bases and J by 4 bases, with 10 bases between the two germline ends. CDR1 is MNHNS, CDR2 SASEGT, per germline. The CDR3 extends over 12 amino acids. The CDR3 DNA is TGTGCCAGCAGAACCGGACCTTACGAGCAGTACTTC. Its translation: CASRTGPYEQYF.

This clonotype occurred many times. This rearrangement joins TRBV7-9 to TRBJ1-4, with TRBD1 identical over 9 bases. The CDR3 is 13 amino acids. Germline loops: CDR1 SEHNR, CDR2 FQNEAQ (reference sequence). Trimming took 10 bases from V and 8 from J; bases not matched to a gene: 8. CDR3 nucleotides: TGTGCCACCCAGGACAGGGGAAACGAAAAACTGTTTTTT. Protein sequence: CATQDRGNEKLFF.

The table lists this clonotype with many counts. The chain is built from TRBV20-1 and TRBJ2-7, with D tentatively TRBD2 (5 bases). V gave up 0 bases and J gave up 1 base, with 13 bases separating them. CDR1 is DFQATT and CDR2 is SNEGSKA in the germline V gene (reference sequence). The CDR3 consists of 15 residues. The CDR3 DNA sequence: TGCAGTGCTAGAGATGGGAGCGGCCCGTCCTACGAGCAGTACTTC. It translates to CSARDGSGPSYEQYF.

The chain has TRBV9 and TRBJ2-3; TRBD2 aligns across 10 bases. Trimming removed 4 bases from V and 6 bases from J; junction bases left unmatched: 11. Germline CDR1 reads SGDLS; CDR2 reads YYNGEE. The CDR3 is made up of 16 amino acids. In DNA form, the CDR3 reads TGTGCCAGCAGCACACGGACTAGCGGCTCTTGGGATACGCAGTATTTT. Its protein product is CASSTRTSGSWDTQYF. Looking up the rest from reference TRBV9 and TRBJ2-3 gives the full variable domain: DSGVTQTPKHLITATGQRVTLRCSPRSGDLSVYWYQQSLDQGLQFLIQYYNGEERAKGNILERFSAQQFPDLHSELNLSSLELGDSALYFCASSTRTSGSWDTQYFGPGTRLTVL.

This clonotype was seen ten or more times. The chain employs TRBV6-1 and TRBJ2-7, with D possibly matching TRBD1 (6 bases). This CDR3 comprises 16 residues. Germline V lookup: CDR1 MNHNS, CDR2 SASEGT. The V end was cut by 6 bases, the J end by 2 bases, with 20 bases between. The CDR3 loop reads CASRLKTGPPTYEQYF. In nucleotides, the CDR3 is TGTGCCAGCAGACTCAAGACAGGTCCACCTACCTACGAGCAGTACTTC.

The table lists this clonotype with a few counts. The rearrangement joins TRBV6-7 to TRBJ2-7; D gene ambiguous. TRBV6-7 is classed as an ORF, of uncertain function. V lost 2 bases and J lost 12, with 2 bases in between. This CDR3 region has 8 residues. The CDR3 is CASSYGYF. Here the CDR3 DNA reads TGTGCCAGCAGTTACGGGTACTTC.

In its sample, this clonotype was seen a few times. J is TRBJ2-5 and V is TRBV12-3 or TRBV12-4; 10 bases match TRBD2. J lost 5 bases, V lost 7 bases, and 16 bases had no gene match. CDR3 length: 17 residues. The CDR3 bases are TGTGCCAGCACGACTAGCGGGCGCCCGTATTCGACTGAGACCCAGTACTTC. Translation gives CASTTSGRPYSTETQYF.

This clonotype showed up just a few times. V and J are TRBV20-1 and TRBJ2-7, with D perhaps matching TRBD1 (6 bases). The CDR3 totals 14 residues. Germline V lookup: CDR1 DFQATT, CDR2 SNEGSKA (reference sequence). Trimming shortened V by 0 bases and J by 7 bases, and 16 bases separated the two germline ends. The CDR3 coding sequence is TGCAGTGCTAGAGATCGGTCGGCAGGGGAGGAGCAGTACTTC. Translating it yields CSARDRSAGEEQYF.